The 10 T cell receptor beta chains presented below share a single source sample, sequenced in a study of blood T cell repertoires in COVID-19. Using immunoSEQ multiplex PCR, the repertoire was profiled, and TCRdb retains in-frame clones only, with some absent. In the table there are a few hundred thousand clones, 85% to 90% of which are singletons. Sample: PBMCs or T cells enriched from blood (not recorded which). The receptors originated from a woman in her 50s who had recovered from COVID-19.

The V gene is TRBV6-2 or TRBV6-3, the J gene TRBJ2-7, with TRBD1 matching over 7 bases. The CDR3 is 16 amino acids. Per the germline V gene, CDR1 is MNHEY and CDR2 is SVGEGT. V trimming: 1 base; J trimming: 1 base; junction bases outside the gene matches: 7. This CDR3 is CASSYLETGRSYEQYF. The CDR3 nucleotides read TGTGCCAGCAGTTACTTAGAGACAGGGAGATCCTACGAGCAGTACTTC.

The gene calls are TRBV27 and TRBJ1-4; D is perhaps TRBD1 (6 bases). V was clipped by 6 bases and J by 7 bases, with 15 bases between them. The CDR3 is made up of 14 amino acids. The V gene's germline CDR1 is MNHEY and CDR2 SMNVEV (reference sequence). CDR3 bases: TGTGCCAGCAGACGCACAGGGCCGAGTGAAAAACTGTTTTTT. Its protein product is CASRRTGPSEKLFF.

This CDR3 is CATSRERSGSEKLFF. The DNA for the CDR3 is TGTGCCACCAGCAGAGAACGCTCGGGGTCCGAAAAACTGTTTTTT. The gene calls are TRBV15 and TRBJ1-4; no clear D. The ends were cut back, 0 bases at V and 8 bases at J, with 13 bases in the middle. Germline CDR1 LNHNV, CDR2 YYDKDF (reference sequence). The CDR3 loop spans 15 amino acids.

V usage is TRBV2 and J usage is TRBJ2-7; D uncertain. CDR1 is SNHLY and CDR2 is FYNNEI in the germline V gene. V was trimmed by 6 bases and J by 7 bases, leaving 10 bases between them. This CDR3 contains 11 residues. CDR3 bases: TGTGCCAGCAGCCTGTTGCTAGAGCAGTACTTC. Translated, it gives CASSLLLEQYF.

The CDR3 bases are TGTGCCAGCTCACGCCGACAGACCAAGTACGAGCAGTACTTC. Translation: CASSRRQTKYEQYF. V and J are TRBV18 and TRBJ2-7; possible D gene TRBD1, 5 bases. The germline V gene encodes CDR1 KGHSH and CDR2 LQKENI. Trimming stripped 4 bases from V and 4 bases from J, with 14 bases between. This CDR3 spans 14 amino acids.

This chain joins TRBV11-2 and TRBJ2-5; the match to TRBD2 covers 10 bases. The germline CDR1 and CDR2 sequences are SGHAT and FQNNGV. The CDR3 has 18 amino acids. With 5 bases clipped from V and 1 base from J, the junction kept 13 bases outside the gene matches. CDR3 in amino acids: CASSLSGGPSLTQETQYF. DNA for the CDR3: TGTGCCAGCAGCCTTAGCGGGGGGCCTTCCCTGACCCAAGAGACCCAGTACTTC.

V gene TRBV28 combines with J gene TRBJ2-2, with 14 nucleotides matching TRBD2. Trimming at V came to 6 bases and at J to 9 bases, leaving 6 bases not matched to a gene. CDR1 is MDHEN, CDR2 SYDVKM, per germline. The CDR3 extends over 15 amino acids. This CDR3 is CASSPGTSGGRELFF. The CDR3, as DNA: TGTGCCAGCAGCCCCGGGACTAGCGGGGGCAGGGAGCTGTTTTTT.

CDR3 protein: CASSQLTGEKLFF. CDR3 sequence (DNA): TGTGCCAGCAGCCAATTAACGGGTGAAAAACTGTTTTTT. The chain recombines TRBV16 with TRBJ1-4; the D is unclear. V dropped 1 base and J dropped 7 bases, with 7 bases sitting between them. Germline loops: CDR1 KGHSY, CDR2 FQNENV. This CDR3 is built from 13 residues.

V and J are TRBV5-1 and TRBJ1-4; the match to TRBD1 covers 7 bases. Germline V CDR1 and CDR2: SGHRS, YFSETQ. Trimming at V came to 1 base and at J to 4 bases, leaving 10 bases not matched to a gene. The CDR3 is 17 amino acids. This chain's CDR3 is CASSLTGAAASNEKLFF. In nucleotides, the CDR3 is TGCGCCAGCAGCTTGACAGGGGCCGCCGCTAGTAATGAAAAACTGTTTTTT.

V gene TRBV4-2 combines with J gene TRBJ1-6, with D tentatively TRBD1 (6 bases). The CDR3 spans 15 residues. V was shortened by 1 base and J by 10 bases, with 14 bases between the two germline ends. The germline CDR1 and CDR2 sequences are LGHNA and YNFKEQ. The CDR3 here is CASSQGTGGASPLHF. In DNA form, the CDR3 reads TGTGCCAGCAGCCAAGGTACGGGGGGCGCCTCACCCCTCCACTTT.